The clone carrying this T cell receptor beta chain appeared many times. What it binds is not known. The data stem from a study of blood T cells in healthy people across ages. Looking at the study overall: Capturing about one barcoded beta molecule per two T cells was achieved by template switching. Study-wide results and limits: PBMCs were not sorted, which prevented a conclusive comparison of naive versus antigen-experienced cells. More naive CD4+ cells and higher diversity were found in long-lived than in aged donors.

Researchers collected approximately 9.5 milliliters of peripheral blood from every single donor. Alongside a J-beta primer mix, a sample-barcoded 5' primer served in a second PCR lasting roughly 7 to 11 cycles. One entry per CDR3 protein, called by TCRdb with MiXCR from the 5' RACE reads. The sample holds hundreds of thousands of distinct CDR3 sequences, 45% to 65% seen once. Trimming took 2 bases from V and 5 from J, leaving 12 bases between them. The CDR3 loop spans 14 amino acids. Germline V lookup: CDR1 MGHRA, CDR2 YSYEKL. The sequenced sample consisted of blood. The sequence came from a man between 60 and 70 years old in good health. The chain links TRBV4-1 to TRBJ2-5; D tentatively reads TRBD1 or TRBD2 (6 bases each). As DNA, the CDR3 is TGCGCCAGCAGCCAATCTGGGGGGCTGGAGACCCAGTACTTC. Amino acid sequence: CASSQSGGLETQYF.